Listed below are T cell receptor beta chains from one sample, sequenced in a study of blood T cell repertoires in COVID-19. The table came from immunoSEQ multiplex PCR; TCRdb's copy has only in-frame clones and leaves some out. The table has approximately 120,000 clones, about 88% seen once; the top ten hold approximately 1.1%. Material: peripheral blood. The origin of the receptors is a woman aged 80 or over with acute or convalescent COVID-19. The CDR3 runs from the conserved cysteine through the conserved F or W. D genes are given only for firm matches.

length | J | D | V | DNA | CDR3
17 | TRBJ2-1 | - | TRBV3-1/TRBV3-2 | TGTGCCAGCAGCCAAGTTTGGTCGGGAGCCAGCTACAATGAGCAGTTCTTC | CASSQVWSGASYNEQFF
16 | TRBJ2-1 | - | TRBV2 | TGTGCCAGCAGCGTACCAGGCAGGGGCTCCTACAATGAGCAGTTCTTC | CASSVPGRGSYNEQFF
15 | TRBJ2-1 | TRBD2 | TRBV7-9 | TGTGCCAGCAGCTTAGCTGTAGCGGGAGGGATTGAGCAGTTCTTC | CASSLAVAGGIEQFF
19 | TRBJ2-3 | TRBD2 | TRBV7-6 | TGTGCCAGCAGCTTAGCGGGGACTAGCGGGGGGGCCGGCACAGATACGCAGTATTTT | CASSLAGTSGGAGTDTQYF
15 | TRBJ2-7 | TRBD2 | TRBV4-3 | TGCGCCAGCAGCCCTTCTAGCGGGGCCTCCTACGAGCAGTACTTC | CASSPSSGASYEQYF
16 | TRBJ1-5 | - | TRBV11-3 | TGTGCCAGCAGCTTAGACGAGGGCGGAGCGCTGCAGCCCCAGCATTTT | CASSLDEGGALQPQHF
16 | TRBJ1-4 | TRBD1 | TRBV4-2 | TGTGCCAGCAGCCAAGGAGGGGCAGGGGGAAATGAAAAACTGTTTTTT | CASSQGGAGGNEKLFF
14 | TRBJ1-2 | TRBD1 | TRBV7-2 | TGTGCCAGCAGCTCAGGACAGGGTTGGTATGGCTACACCTTC | CASSSGQGWYGYTF
10 | TRBJ1-5 | - | TRBV19 | TGTGCCAGTGGGCCCCAGCCCCAGCATTTT | CASGPQPQHF
14 | TRBJ1-2 | TRBD1 | TRBV6-5 | TGTGCCAGCATAGGGAACCGGGACAGAGGAAAGTACACCTTC | CASIGNRDRGKYTF
13 | TRBJ1-1 | - | TRBV5-1 | TGCGCCAGCAGCCCGGACATGAACACTGAAGCTTTCTTT | CASSPDMNTEAFF
14 | TRBJ1-5 | TRBD1 | TRBV5-1 | TGCGCCAGCAGCGAGGGACAGGGAAGACAGCCCCAGCATTTT | CASSEGQGRQPQHF
15 | TRBJ2-1 | TRBD2 | TRBV2 | TGTGCCAGCAGCGGGGGACTAGCGGGGTTCAATGAGCAGTTCTTC | CASSGGLAGFNEQFF
16 | TRBJ1-2 | - | TRBV4-2 | TGTGCCAGCAGCCAAGTAGAAGGGACTGCTGTCGCTGGCTACACCTTC | CASSQVEGTAVAGYTF